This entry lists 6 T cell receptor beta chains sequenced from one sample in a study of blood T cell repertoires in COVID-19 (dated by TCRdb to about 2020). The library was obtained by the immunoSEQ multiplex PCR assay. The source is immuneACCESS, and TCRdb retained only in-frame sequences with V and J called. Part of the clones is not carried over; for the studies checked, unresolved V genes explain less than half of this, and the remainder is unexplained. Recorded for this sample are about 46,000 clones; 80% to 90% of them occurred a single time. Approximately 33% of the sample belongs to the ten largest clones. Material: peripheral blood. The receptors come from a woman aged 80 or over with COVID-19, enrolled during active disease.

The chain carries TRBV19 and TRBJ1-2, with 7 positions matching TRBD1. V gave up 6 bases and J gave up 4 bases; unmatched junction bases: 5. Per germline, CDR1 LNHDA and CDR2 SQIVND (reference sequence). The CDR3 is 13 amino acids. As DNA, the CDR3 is TGTGCCAGTAGCAACAGGGGAAGCTATGGCTACACCTTC. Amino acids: CASSNRGSYGYTF.

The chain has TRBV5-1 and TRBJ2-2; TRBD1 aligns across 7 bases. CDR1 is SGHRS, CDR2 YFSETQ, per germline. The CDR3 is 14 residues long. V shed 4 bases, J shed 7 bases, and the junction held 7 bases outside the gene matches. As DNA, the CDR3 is TGCGCCAGCAGCGGTGACAGGGAAGGCGGGGAGCTGTTTTTT. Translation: CASSGDREGGELFF.

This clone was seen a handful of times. CDR3 nucleotides: TGTGCCAGCACTTTGGGGGGAGGCCACACCTTC. It specifies CASTLGGGHTF. The chain couples TRBV12-3 or TRBV12-4 to TRBJ1-2, with D possibly matching TRBD1 (5 bases). The CDR3 spans 11 residues. Between the trimmed V and J ends, which lost 7 bases and 12 bases, there was a span of 15 bases.

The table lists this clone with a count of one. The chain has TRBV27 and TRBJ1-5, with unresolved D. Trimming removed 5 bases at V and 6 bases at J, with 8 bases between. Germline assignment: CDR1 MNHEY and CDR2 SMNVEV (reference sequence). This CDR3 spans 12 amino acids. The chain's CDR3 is CASSPSGQPQHF. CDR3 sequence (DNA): TGTGCCAGCAGTCCCTCGGGTCAGCCCCAGCATTTT.

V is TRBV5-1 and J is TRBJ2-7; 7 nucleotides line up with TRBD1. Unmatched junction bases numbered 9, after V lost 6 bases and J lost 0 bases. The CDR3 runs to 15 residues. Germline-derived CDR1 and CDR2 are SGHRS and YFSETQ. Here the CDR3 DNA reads TGCGCCAGCACGGATGGGGGACAGAGCTCCTACGAGCAGTACTTC. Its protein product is CASTDGGQSSYEQYF. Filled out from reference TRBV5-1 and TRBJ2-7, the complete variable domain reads KAGVTQTPRYLIKTRGQQVTLSCSPISGHRSVSWYQQTPGQGLQFLFEYFSETQRNKGNFPGRFSGRQFSNSRSEMNVSTLELGDSALYLCASTDGGQSSYEQYFGPGTRLTVT.

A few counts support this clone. CDR3 protein: CASSLRRGRGNTIYF. Written as DNA, the CDR3 is TGTGCCAGCAGTTTAAGGCGGGGGCGTGGAAACACCATATATTTT. V usage is TRBV28 and J usage is TRBJ1-3; TRBD1 is a possible D gene (6 bases). Deletions cut 2 bases from V and 3 bases from J, with 11 bases between. The germline gives CDR1 MDHEN, CDR2 SYDVKM. The CDR3 has 15 residues.